One and the same sample provided the 14 T cell receptor beta chains below, sequenced in a study of blood T cell repertoires in COVID-19. The repertoire was sequenced with immunoSEQ multiplex PCR; TCRdb's copy has only in-frame clones and lacks some. The sample records fewer than 85,000 clones, 88% being singletons. The sample was peripheral blood. These receptors all come from a human donor in a cohort sampled during active COVID-19.

V usage is TRBV7-6 and J usage is TRBJ1-1, with TRBD1 matching over 7 bases. CDR1 and CDR2 from the germline V gene are SGHVS and FNYEAQ. V was pared by 6 bases and J by 0 bases, with 7 bases of the junction left unmatched. The CDR3 extends over 15 amino acids. The CDR3 DNA reads as TGTGCCAGCAGAATGGACAGGTCCATGAACACTGAAGCTTTCTTT. This sequence encodes CASRMDRSMNTEAFF.

The V gene is TRBV5-1, the J gene TRBJ2-5, with 7 bases identical to TRBD1. The V gene's germline CDR1 is SGHRS and CDR2 YFSETQ. V lost 2 bases, J lost 5 bases, and 6 bases stayed unmatched. The CDR3 is 14 amino acids. The CDR3 is CASSFYRGRETQYF. CDR3 coding DNA: TGCGCCAGCAGCTTTTACAGGGGACGGGAGACCCAGTACTTC.

J is TRBJ2-1 and V is TRBV2; 9 bases fit TRBD2. V lost 11 bases and J lost 2; bases outside the gene matches: 10. CDR3 length: 15 amino acids. Per the germline V gene, CDR1 is SNHLY and CDR2 is FYNNEI. CDR3 DNA sequence: TGTGCCCTGACCGAGGGCGGGGGGGCCTACAATGAGCAGTTCTTC. Its translation: CALTEGGGAYNEQFF.

The chain combines TRBV3-1 (or the pseudogene TRBV3-2) with TRBJ1-3; D call uncertain. V was clipped by 3 bases and J by 7 bases, with 10 bases between them. CDR1 and CDR2 from the germline V gene are LGHDT and YNNKEL (reference sequence). The CDR3 consists of 13 residues. CDR3 in amino acids: CASSQARGNTIYF. CDR3 sequence (DNA): TGTGCCAGCAGCCAGGCCAGAGGGAACACCATATATTTT.

The genes are TRBV29-1 and TRBJ1-4; D is ambiguous. Trimming removed 6 bases from V and 0 bases from J, with 8 bases in between. The CDR3 is 13 residues long. Germline CDR1 and CDR2: SQVTM and ANQGSEA. The chain's CDR3 is CSVQYATNEKLFF. The CDR3 nucleotides are TGCAGCGTCCAGTACGCAACTAATGAAAAACTGTTTTTT.

The CDR3 here is CASSSRLAGAVGEQFF. DNA of the CDR3: TGTGCCAGCAGCTCCCGCCTAGCGGGAGCCGTGGGTGAGCAGTTCTTC. The chain recombines TRBV7-9 with TRBJ2-1; 10 bases fit TRBD2. CDR3 length equals 16 residues. V lost 4 bases, J lost 9 bases, and 12 bases stayed unmatched. Germline lookup yields CDR1 SEHNR and CDR2 FQNEAQ (reference sequence).

The CDR3 DNA reads as TGTGCCAGCAGTGAAATCGGGCAGGGATCCTACAATGAGCAGTTCTTC. It codes for CASSEIGQGSYNEQFF. The chain links TRBV6-1 to TRBJ2-1; D might be TRBD1 (5 bases). The ends were cut back, 2 bases at V and 1 base at J, with 12 bases in the middle. The CDR3 length is 16 residues. Germline V CDR1 and CDR2: MNHNS, SASEGT.

J is TRBJ1-5 and V is TRBV18, with 7 bases fitting TRBD1. Losses at the gene ends were 3 bases for V and 0 bases for J; bases not matched to a gene: 2. Germline lookup yields CDR1 KGHSH and CDR2 LQKENI. The CDR3 runs 15 residues. The DNA of the CDR3 is TGTGCCAGCTCACCGGGACAGTATAGCAATCAGCCCCAGCATTTT. Protein: CASSPGQYSNQPQHF.

The chain couples TRBV6-5 to TRBJ1-1; TRBD1 agrees at 7 bases. This CDR3 region has 13 residues. V was clipped by 5 bases and J by 11 bases; unmatched bases: 11. Germline lookup yields CDR1 MNHEY and CDR2 SVGAGI. In nucleotides, the CDR3 is TGTGCCAGCAGTCAACCGACAGGGTTGGGCGCTTTCTTT. It translates to CASSQPTGLGAFF.

The gene calls are TRBV2 and TRBJ2-7, with a tentative D call TRBD1 (8 bases). Trimming took 6 bases from V and 4 from J, leaving 19 bases between them. Germline CDR1 reads SNHLY; CDR2 reads FYNNEI. The CDR3 length is 15 residues. CDR3 coding DNA: TGTGCCAGCAGAAAGGGGGGGACAGGTCAATACGAGCAGTACTTC. This translates into CASRKGGTGQYEQYF.

The chain joins TRBV5-1 to TRBJ1-1; no reliable D call. There are 14 residues in the CDR3. Trimming pared 4 bases from V and 0 bases from J, leaving 10 bases between. Germline CDR1 reads SGHRS; CDR2 reads YFSETQ. As DNA, the CDR3 is TGCGCCAGCAGCGAGGACTGGGTGAACACTGAAGCTTTCTTT. The encoded protein is CASSEDWVNTEAFF.

This chain joins TRBV3-1 (or the pseudogene TRBV3-2) and TRBJ1-1, with D unresolved. Germline V gene sequence: CDR1 LGHDT, CDR2 YNNKEL (reference sequence). Between the trimmed V and J ends, which lost 1 base and 0 bases, there was a span of 6 bases. CDR3 length equals 14 residues. The CDR3 nucleotides are TGTGCCAGCAGCCAAGGAACAATGAACACTGAAGCTTTCTTT. Translated, it gives CASSQGTMNTEAFF.

The CDR3 region has the DNA TGTGCCAGCAGCGTCACCCTAGCGGGAGGGGTTCCCAACGAGCAGTACTTC. Translated: CASSVTLAGGVPNEQYF. V and J are TRBV5-4 and TRBJ2-7; 12 bases agree with TRBD2. The CDR3 runs 17 residues. The trim removed 4 bases at V and 5 bases at J, leaving 13 bases unmatched. Looked up from germline, CDR1 is SGHNT and CDR2 is YYREEE (reference sequence).

V is TRBV4-2 and J is TRBJ2-1, with D perhaps matching TRBD2 (6 bases). The CDR3 is made up of 17 amino acids. Trimming pared 0 bases from V and 4 bases from J, leaving 16 bases between. The V gene's germline CDR1 is LGHNA and CDR2 YNFKEQ. The CDR3 DNA is TGTGCCAGCAGCCAAGATAGCGCCGGGGGTGAATACAATGAGCAGTTCTTC. Its translation: CASSQDSAGGEYNEQFF.